Below, 22 T cell receptor beta chains from the same sample are listed, as sequenced in a study of T cells after yellow fever vaccination. TCRdb reprocessed the 5' RACE reads with MiXCR, giving one entry per CDR3 protein. The profile covers about 150,000 distinct CDR3 sequences, with under 7% appearing a single time and more than 0.6% taken by the ten largest. The starting material was CD4+ T cells sorted from PBMCs, obtained 10 days after the yellow fever booster vaccination. The receptors originated from a man aged 25-40 years who received the YFV17D yellow fever vaccine.

This clonotype was recorded at least ten times. The rearrangement joins TRBV5-5 to TRBJ1-2; D remains ambiguous. V shed 2 bases and J shed 0 bases, with 2 bases lying between them. The CDR3 has 12 amino acids. Germline values: CDR1 SGHKS, CDR2 YYEKEE (reference sequence). CDR3 sequence reads: CASSFSNYGYTF. CDR3 DNA sequence: TGTGCCAGCAGCTTTTCTAACTATGGCTACACCTTC.

The V and J genes are TRBV7-9 and TRBJ1-1; no reliable D call. With 5 bases removed from V and 5 bases from J, the gap between germline ends came to 15 bases. The length of the CDR3 is 14 residues. The V gene's germline CDR1 is SEHNR and CDR2 FQNEAQ (reference sequence). In DNA form, the CDR3 reads TGTGCCAGCAGCCCGATTGGGCCCTATACTGAAGCTTTCTTT. Translation gives CASSPIGPYTEAFF.

Ten or more counts support this clonotype. The V call is TRBV12-3 or TRBV12-4, the J call TRBJ2-3; D gene uncertain. Deletions cut 0 bases from V and 9 bases from J, with 10 bases between. This CDR3 is 13 amino acids long. Here the CDR3 reads CASSLAPSDTQYF. The CDR3, as DNA: TGTGCCAGCAGTTTAGCGCCCTCTGACACGCAGTATTTT.

Regarding this clonotype: With a much larger clone just one base away, this may be a read error. This rearrangement joins TRBV7-2 to TRBJ2-1; D is ambiguous. In germline, CDR1 is SGHTA, CDR2 FQGNSA. The CDR3 loop spans 15 amino acids. The CDR3 sequence is CASSLGLLGYNEHFF. For the CDR3, the DNA is TGTGCCAGCAGCTTAGGTCTTTTGGGATACAATGAGCATTTCTTC.

This clonotype was picked up many times. The chain combines TRBV7-2 with TRBJ2-7; no clear D. V lost 4 bases and J lost 6, with 16 bases in between. CDR3 length: 14 amino acids. Germline-derived CDR1 and CDR2 are SGHTA and FQGNSA. The DNA for the CDR3 is TGTGCCAGCAGCTCCTCAGTAAGCGCCAGCGAGCAGTACTTC. This codes for CASSSSVSASEQYF.

This clonotype was observed a few times. The rearrangement links TRBV5-5 to TRBJ1-6; weak D call: TRBD1 (6 bases). The CDR3 extends over 15 amino acids. CDR1 and CDR2 from the germline V gene are SGHKS and YYEKEE (reference sequence). Trimming took off 4 bases at V and 8 bases at J, with 16 bases between the two ends. In nucleotides, the CDR3 is TGTGCCAGCAGCCGCTATTCCCCAGGGGATTCACCCCTCCACTTT. Encoded protein: CASSRYSPGDSPLHF.

This clonotype has more than one count but fewer than ten. The chain combines TRBV27 with TRBJ1-6; maybe TRBD1 (5 bases). Trimming shortened V by 5 bases and J by 0 bases, and 11 bases separated the two germline ends. The CDR3 contains 16 residues. The germline CDR1 and CDR2 sequences are MNHEY and SMNVEV (reference sequence). The CDR3 is CASSPDRRSYNSPLHF. DNA for the CDR3: TGTGCCAGCAGTCCCGACAGACGCTCCTATAATTCACCCCTCCACTTT.

This clonotype came up many times. The chain has TRBV15 and TRBJ1-5, with a possible D match to TRBD1 (6 bases). The germline CDR1 and CDR2 sequences are LNHNV and YYDKDF (reference sequence). V lost 6 bases, J lost 2 bases, and 11 bases lay in between. This CDR3 comprises 14 residues. CDR3 amino acids: CATSRDIGNQPQHF. DNA for the CDR3: TGTGCCACCAGTCGGGACATCGGCAATCAGCCCCAGCATTTT.

This clonotype came up many times. V gene TRBV5-1 combines with J gene TRBJ2-2, with D possibly being TRBD2 (6 bases). Germline V gene sequence: CDR1 SGHRS, CDR2 YFSETQ. The CDR3 sequence is 14 residues long. Trimming shortened V by 5 bases and J by 4 bases, and 12 bases separated the two germline ends. In DNA, the CDR3 is TGCGCCAGCAGGGCGGGGCAGCCCACCGGGGAGCTGTTTTTT. Its translation is CASRAGQPTGELFF.

The V gene is TRBV11-2, the J gene TRBJ2-7; 11 positions agree with TRBD2. Per germline, CDR1 SGHAT and CDR2 FQNNGV. The ends lost 5 bases at V and 2 bases at J; junction bases unmatched: 8. CDR3 length equals 16 residues. The CDR3 loop reads CASSPLTSGVPYEQYF. The CDR3 DNA reads as TGTGCCAGCAGCCCGCTGACTAGCGGGGTTCCCTACGAGCAGTACTTC.

This rearrangement joins TRBV7-2 to TRBJ2-2; 7 bases fit TRBD2. Germline V CDR1 and CDR2: SGHTA, FQGNSA. The CDR3 length is 16 residues. Losses at the gene ends were 2 bases for V and 8 bases for J; bases not matched to a gene: 11. CDR3 amino acids: CASSLSGTTLPGELFF. The CDR3 DNA reads TGTGCCAGCAGCTTAAGCGGGACCACCCTTCCGGGGGAGCTGTTTTTT.

This clonotype was recorded a few times. The rearrangement joins TRBV18 to TRBJ2-4; TRBD1 matches at 9 bases. This CDR3 spans 14 amino acids. Trimming took 8 bases from V and 7 from J; bases not matched to a gene: 9. CDR1 and CDR2 from the germline V gene are KGHSH and LQKENI. The DNA of the CDR3 is TGTGCCAGCCTTGGGGACAGGGAAGCGAACATTCAGTACTTC. Its translation: CASLGDREANIQYF.

In its sample, this clonotype was seen a few times. This chain uses TRBV20-1 with TRBJ2-7, with 10 nucleotides matching TRBD2. The V and J ends lost 6 bases and 4 bases, in that order; junction bases with no gene match: 12. The CDR3 contains 15 residues. Germline CDR1 reads DFQATT; CDR2 reads SNEGSKA (reference sequence). The CDR3 here is CSAKRSSGSQYEQYF. The CDR3 nucleotides are TGCAGTGCCAAGCGCTCTAGCGGGAGTCAGTACGAGCAGTACTTC.

This clonotype was seen repeatedly, ten times or more. The chain employs TRBV7-2 and TRBJ1-2; D gene uncertain. Looked up from germline, CDR1 is SGHTA and CDR2 is FQGNSA. The V and J ends lost 1 base and 6 bases respectively, with 6 bases between them. The CDR3 totals 12 residues. As DNA, the CDR3 is TGTGCCAGCAGCTTAGGCGACGATGGCTACACCTTC. Translated: CASSLGDDGYTF.

This clonotype came up many times. The gene calls are TRBV20-1 and TRBJ2-1; TRBD2 is a possible D gene (6 bases). V was shortened by 5 bases and J by 3 bases, with 23 bases between the two germline ends. Germline V CDR1 and CDR2: DFQATT, SNEGSKA (reference sequence). The CDR3 sequence is 17 residues long. Here the CDR3 reads CSASGTLRGGFYNEQFF. The CDR3 DNA reads as TGCAGTGCTTCGGGTACGTTGCGGGGAGGATTCTACAATGAGCAGTTCTTC.

This clonotype came up many times. CDR3: CSAVTLYNEQFF. The CDR3 region has the DNA TGCAGTGCTGTGACCCTATACAATGAGCAGTTCTTC. V usage is TRBV20-1 and J usage is TRBJ2-1; no clear D. The V end was cut by 5 bases, the J end by 4 bases, with 9 bases between. Germline CDR1 is DFQATT and CDR2 is SNEGSKA (reference sequence). CDR3 length: 12 residues.

This clonotype was seen at least ten times. The chain combines TRBV29-1 with TRBJ2-7, with D possibly TRBD1 on 5 matching bases. CDR3 length: 12 residues. Deletions cut 1 base from V and 5 bases from J, with 9 bases between. Germline CDR1 is SQVTM and CDR2 is ANQGSEA. The CDR3 sequence is CSVEGGTHEQYF. Here the CDR3 DNA reads TGCAGCGTTGAAGGGGGCACCCACGAGCAGTACTTC.

This clonotype has a count of ten or more. V gene TRBV5-4 combines with J gene TRBJ2-7; D is perhaps TRBD1 (6 bases). Trimming shortened V by 4 bases and J by 3 bases, and 23 bases separated the two germline ends. Germline-derived CDR1 and CDR2 are SGHNT and YYREEE (reference sequence). The length of the CDR3 is 17 residues. CDR3 bases: TGTGCCAGCAGCCCCCTTCAACCAGGGAAACAGGGCTACGAGCAGTACTTC. This encodes CASSPLQPGKQGYEQYF.

The rearrangement uses TRBV28 and TRBJ2-6; D gene unclear. The CDR3 is 18 residues long. Trimming took 3 bases from V and 0 from J, leaving 15 bases between them. Germline loops: CDR1 MDHEN, CDR2 SYDVKM. This CDR3 reads CASSFRYSDPSGANVLTF. For the CDR3, the DNA is TGTGCCAGCAGTTTCCGATACTCAGACCCCTCTGGGGCCAACGTCCTGACTTTC.

In this sample, this clonotype turned up a few times. Written as DNA, the CDR3 is TGTGCCAGCAGCTTTTCAGAACACGACAGTGGGTACGAGCAGTACTTC. Translating it yields CASSFSEHDSGYEQYF. The gene calls are TRBV11-2 and TRBJ2-7, with D perhaps TRBD1 (5 bases). This CDR3 region has 16 residues. Germline CDR1 and CDR2: SGHAT and FQNNGV. V lost 3 bases, J lost 4 bases, and 19 bases lay in between.

The table lists this clonotype with many counts. At one of its ends the junction is not consistent with the germline gene, which may arise from a read error. This chain connects TRBV19 to TRBJ2-7, with 8 bases lining up with TRBD1. Germline V lookup: CDR1 LNHDA, CDR2 SQIVND (reference sequence). The CDR3 covers 13 residues. The CDR3 nucleotides read TGCGCCAGCAGCTCGGGACAGGACTACGAGCAGTACTTC. Protein product: CASSSGQDYEQYF.

This clonotype was seen at least ten times. The chain is built from TRBV20-1 and TRBJ2-7, with D possibly being TRBD2 (6 bases). Per germline, CDR1 DFQATT and CDR2 SNEGSKA (reference sequence). The CDR3 consists of 12 residues. Trimming took 4 bases from V and 4 from J, leaving 11 bases between them. Here the CDR3 reads CSANRDSYEQYF. The CDR3 bases are TGCAGTGCTAACCGGGACTCTTACGAGCAGTACTTC.